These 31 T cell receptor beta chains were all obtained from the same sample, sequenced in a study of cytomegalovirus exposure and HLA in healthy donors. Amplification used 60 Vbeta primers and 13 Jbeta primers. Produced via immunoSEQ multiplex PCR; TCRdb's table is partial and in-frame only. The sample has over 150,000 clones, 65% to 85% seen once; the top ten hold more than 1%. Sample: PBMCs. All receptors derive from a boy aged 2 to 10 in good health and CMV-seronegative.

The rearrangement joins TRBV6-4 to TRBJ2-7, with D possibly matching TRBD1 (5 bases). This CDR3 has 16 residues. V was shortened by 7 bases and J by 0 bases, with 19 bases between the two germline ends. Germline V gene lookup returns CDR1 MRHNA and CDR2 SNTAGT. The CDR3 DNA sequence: TGTGCCAGCACTACCATCACCGAAGACAGCTCCTACGAGCAGTACGTC. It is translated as CASTTITEDSSYEQYV.

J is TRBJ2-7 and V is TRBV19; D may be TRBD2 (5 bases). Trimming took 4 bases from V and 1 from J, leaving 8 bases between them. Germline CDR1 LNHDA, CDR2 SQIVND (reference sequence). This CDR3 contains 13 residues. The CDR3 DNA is TGTGCCAGTAGTAGACCGGGATCCTACGAGCAGTACTTC. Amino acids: CASSRPGSYEQYF.

The CDR3 is CASSVRQGTDTQYF. CDR3 bases: TGTGCCAGCAGTGTACGACAGGGAACAGATACGCAGTATTTT. The chain joins TRBV2 to TRBJ2-3; 7 bases match TRBD1. This CDR3 is 14 amino acids long. Germline trimming cut 4 bases from V and 3 bases from J; bases unmatched to any gene: 4. CDR1 and CDR2 (germline): SNHLY, FYNNEI.

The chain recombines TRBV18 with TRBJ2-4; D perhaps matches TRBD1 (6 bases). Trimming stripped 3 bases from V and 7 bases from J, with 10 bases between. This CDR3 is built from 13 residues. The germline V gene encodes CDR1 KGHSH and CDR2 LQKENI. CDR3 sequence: CASSPGAGNIQYF. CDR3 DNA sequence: TGTGCCAGCTCACCGGGGGCTGGGAACATTCAGTACTTC.

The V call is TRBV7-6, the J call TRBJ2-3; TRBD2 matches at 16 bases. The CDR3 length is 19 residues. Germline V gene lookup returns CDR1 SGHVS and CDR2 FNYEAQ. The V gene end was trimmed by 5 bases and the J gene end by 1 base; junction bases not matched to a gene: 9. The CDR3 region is CASSPKGLAGGPRTDTQYF. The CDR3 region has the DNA TGTGCCAGCAGCCCCAAGGGACTAGCGGGGGGGCCTCGCACAGATACGCAGTATTTT.

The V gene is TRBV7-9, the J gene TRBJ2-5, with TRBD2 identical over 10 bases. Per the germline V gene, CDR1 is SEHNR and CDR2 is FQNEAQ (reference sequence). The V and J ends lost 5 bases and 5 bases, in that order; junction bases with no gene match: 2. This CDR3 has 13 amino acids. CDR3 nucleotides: TGTGCCAGCAGCGCGACTAGCGGGGAGACCCAGTACTTC. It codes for CASSATSGETQYF.

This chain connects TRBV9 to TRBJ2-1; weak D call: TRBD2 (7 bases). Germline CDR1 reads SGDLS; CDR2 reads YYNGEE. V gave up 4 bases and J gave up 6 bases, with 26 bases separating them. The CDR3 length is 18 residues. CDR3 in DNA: TGTGCCAGCAGCACAGGGACCACGAGACTAGCAAACCTCAATGAGCAGTTCTTC. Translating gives CASSTGTTRLANLNEQFF.

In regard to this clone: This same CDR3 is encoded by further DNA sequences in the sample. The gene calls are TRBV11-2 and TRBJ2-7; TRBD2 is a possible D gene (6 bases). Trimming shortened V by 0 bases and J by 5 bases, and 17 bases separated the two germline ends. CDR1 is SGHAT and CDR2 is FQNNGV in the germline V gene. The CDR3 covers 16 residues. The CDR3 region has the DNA TGTGCCAGCAGCTTAGATGGGGGAGTCTCTAGCGACGAGCAGTACGTC. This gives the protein CASSLDGGVSSDEQYV.

The CDR3 region has the DNA TGTGCCAGCAGCTTAGGGAGTAGGAATAATTCACCCCTCCACTTT. Protein: CASSLGSRNNSPLHF. The chain is built from TRBV7-2 and TRBJ1-6; D unresolved. The CDR3 totals 15 residues. The V gene lost 1 base and the J gene lost 5 bases, with 9 bases spanning the gap. Looked up from germline, CDR1 is SGHTA and CDR2 is FQGNSA.

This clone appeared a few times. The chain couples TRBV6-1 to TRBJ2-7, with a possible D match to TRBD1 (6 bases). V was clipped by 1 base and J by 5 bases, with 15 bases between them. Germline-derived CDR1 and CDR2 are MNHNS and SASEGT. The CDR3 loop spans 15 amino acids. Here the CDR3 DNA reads TGTGCCAGCAGTGAAGGTTTTACAGGGCGCGACGAGCAGTACGTC. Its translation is CASSEGFTGRDEQYV.

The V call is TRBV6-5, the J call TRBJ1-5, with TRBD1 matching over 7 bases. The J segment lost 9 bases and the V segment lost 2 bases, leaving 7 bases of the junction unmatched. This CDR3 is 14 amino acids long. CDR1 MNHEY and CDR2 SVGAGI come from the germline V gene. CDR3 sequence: CASSYAAGGGPQHF. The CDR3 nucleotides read TGTGCCAGCAGTTACGCGGCAGGGGGTGGGCCCCAGCATTTT.

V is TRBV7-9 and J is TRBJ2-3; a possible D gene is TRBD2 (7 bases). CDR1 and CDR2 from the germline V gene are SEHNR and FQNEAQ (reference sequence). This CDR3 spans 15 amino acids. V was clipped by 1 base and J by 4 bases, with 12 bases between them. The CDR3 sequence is CASSLDGGLSDTQYF. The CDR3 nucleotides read TGTGCCAGCAGCTTAGACGGGGGGCTCTCAGATACGCAGTATTTT.

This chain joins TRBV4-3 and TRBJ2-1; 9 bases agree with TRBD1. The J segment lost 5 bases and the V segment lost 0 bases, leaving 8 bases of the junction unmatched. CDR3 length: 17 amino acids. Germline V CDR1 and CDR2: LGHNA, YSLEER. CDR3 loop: CASSQDAFGTGNNEQFF. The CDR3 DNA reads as TGCGCCAGCAGCCAAGATGCCTTTGGGACAGGGAACAATGAGCAGTTCTTC.

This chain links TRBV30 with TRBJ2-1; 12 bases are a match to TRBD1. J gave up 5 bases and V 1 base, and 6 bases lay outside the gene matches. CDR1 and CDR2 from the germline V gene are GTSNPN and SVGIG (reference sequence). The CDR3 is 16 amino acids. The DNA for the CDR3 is TGTGCCTGGAGTGGGGACAGGGGGCGCCCGAACAATGAGCAGTTCTTC. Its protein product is CAWSGDRGRPNNEQFF.

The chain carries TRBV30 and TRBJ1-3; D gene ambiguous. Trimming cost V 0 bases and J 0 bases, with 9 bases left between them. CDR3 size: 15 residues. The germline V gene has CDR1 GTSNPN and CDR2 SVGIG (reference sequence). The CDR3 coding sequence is TGTGCCTGGAGTGTAACGGGGAGCTCTGGAAACACCATATATTTT. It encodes CAWSVTGSSGNTIYF.

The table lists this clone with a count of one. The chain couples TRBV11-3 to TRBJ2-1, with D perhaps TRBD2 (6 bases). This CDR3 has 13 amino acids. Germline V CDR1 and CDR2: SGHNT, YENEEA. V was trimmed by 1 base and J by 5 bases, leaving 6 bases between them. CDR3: CASSLGGDNEQFF. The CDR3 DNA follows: TGTGCCAGCAGCTTAGGCGGGGACAATGAGCAGTTCTTC.

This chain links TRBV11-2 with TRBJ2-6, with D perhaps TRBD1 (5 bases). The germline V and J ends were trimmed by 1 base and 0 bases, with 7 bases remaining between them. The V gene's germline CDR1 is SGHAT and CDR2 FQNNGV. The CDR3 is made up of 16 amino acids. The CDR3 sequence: CASSLGGASGANVLTF. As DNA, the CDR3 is TGTGCCAGCAGCTTAGGTGGGGCCTCTGGGGCCAACGTCCTGACTTTC. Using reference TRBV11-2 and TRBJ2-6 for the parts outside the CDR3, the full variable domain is EAGVAQSPRYKIIEKRQSVAFWCNPISGHATLYWYQQILGQGPKLLIQFQNNGVVDDSQLPKDRFSAERLKGVDSTLKIQPAKLEDSAVYLCASSLGGASGANVLTFGAGSRLTVL.

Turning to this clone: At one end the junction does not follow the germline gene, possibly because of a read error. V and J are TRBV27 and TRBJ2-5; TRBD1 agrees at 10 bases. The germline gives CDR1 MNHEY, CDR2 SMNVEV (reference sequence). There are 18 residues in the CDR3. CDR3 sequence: CASSPQATGGPGKEPQYF. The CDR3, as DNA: TGTGCCAGCAGCCCCCAGGCGACAGGGGGCCCCGGAAAAGAGCCCCAGTACTTC.

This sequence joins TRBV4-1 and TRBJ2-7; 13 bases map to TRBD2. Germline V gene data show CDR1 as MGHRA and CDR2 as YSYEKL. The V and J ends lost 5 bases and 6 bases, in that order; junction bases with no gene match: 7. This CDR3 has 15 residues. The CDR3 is CASSGMGLAGTEQYF. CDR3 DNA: TGCGCCAGCAGCGGTATGGGACTAGCGGGAACCGAGCAGTACTTC.

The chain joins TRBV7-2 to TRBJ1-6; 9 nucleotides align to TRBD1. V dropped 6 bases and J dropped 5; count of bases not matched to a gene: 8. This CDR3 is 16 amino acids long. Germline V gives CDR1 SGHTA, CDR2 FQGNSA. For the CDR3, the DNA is TGTGCCAGCAGGATATCCGGGACAGGGAATAATTCACCCCTCCACTTT. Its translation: CASRISGTGNNSPLHF. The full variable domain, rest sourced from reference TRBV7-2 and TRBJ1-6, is GAGVSQSPSNKVTEKGKDVELRCDPISGHTALYWYRQSLGQGLEFLIYFQGNSAPDKSGLPSDRFSAERTGGSVSTLTIQRTQQEDSAVYLCASRISGTGNNSPLHFGNGTRLTVT.

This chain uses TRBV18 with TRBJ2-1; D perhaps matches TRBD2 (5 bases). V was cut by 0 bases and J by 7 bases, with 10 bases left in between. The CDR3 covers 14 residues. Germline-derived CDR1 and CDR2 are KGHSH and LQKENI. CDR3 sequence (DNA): TGTGCCAGCTCACCACCCGGGGTTCGGAATGAGCAGTTCTTC. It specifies CASSPPGVRNEQFF.

The CDR3 here is CASGTTSGGPTQETQYF. The CDR3 DNA follows: TGTGCTAGTGGTACGACTAGCGGGGGGCCTACACAAGAGACCCAGTACTTC. The V call is TRBV12-5, the J call TRBJ2-5, with 13 bases matching TRBD2. The CDR3 covers 17 residues. Germline-derived CDR1 and CDR2 are LGHNT and FRNRAP. V lost 5 bases and J lost 2; bases outside the gene matches: 8.

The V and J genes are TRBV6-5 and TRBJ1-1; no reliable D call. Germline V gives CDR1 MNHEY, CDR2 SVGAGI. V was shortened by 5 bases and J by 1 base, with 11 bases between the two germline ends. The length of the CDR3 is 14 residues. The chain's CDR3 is CASSLIERNTEAFF. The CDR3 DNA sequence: TGTGCCAGCAGTCTAATCGAGCGGAACACTGAAGCTTTCTTT.

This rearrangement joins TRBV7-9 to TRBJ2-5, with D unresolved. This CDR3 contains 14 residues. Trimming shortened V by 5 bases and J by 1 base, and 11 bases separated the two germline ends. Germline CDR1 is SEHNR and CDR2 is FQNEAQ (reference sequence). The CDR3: CASSPGIPQETQYF. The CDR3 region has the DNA TGTGCCAGCAGCCCAGGAATCCCCCAAGAGACCCAGTACTTC.

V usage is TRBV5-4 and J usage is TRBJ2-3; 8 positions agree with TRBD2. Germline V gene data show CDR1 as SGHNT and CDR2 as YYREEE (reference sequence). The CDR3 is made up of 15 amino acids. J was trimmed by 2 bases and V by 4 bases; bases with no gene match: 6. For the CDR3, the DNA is TGTGCCAGCAGCCGTAGCGGGACAACCACAGATACGCAGTATTTT. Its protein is CASSRSGTTTDTQYF.

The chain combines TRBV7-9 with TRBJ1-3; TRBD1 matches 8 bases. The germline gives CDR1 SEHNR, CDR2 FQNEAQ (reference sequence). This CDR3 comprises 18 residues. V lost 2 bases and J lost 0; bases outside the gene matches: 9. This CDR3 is CASSLTAGGLLSGNTIYF. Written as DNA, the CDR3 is TGTGCCAGCAGCTTAACCGCAGGGGGCCTCCTCTCTGGAAACACCATATATTTT.

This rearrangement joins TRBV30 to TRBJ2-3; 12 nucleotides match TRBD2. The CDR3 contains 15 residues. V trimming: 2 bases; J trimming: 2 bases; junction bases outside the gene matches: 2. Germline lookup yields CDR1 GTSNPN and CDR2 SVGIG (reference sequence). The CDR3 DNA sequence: TGTGCCTGGAGTAGGACTAGCGGGAACACAGATACGCAGTATTTT. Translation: CAWSRTSGNTDTQYF.

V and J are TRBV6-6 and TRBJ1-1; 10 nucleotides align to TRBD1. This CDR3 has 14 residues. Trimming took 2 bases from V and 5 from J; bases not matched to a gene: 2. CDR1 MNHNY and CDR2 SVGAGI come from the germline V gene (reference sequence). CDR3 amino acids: CASSYGDRGTEAFF. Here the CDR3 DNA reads TGTGCCAGCAGTTACGGGGACAGGGGTACTGAAGCTTTCTTT.

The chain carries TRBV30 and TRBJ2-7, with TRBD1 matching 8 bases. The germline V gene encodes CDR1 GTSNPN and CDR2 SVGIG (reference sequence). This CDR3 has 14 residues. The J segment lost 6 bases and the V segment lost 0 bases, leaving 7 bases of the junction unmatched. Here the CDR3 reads CAWSVQGAGSEQYF. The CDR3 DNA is TGTGCCTGGAGTGTTCAGGGGGCGGGGTCCGAGCAGTACTTC. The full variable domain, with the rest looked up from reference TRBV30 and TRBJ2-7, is SQTIHQWPATLVQPVGSPLSLECTVEGTSNPNLYWYRQAAGRGLQLLFYSVGIGQISSEVPQNLSASRPQDRQFILSSKKLLLSDSGFYLCAWSVQGAGSEQYFGPGTRLTVT.

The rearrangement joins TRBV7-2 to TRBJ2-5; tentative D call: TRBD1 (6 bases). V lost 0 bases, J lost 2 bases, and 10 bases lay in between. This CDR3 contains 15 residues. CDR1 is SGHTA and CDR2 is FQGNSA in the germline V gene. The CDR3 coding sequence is TGTGCCAGCAGCTTAGCGACCAGGGGACAAGAGACCCAGTACTTC. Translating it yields CASSLATRGQETQYF.

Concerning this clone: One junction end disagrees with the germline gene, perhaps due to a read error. CDR3 nucleotides: TGTTCCAGCAGCTTGGCACAGGGGCCGAGCTCCTACGAGCAGTACTTC. Translating gives CSSSLAQGPSSYEQYF. This chain joins TRBV7-9 and TRBJ2-7; 7 bases agree with TRBD1. Looked up from germline, CDR1 is SEHNR and CDR2 is FQNEAQ (reference sequence). The CDR3 is 16 residues long.